The clone carrying this T cell receptor beta chain has a count of ten or more. MiXCR, run by TCRdb on the 5' RACE reads, gives a single entry per CDR3 protein. The sample lists about 14,000 distinct CDR3 sequences; 10% were seen once. These data come from a study of spatial heterogeneity in lung cancer. Study as a whole: Detection of beta-chain sequences consistently exceeded that of alpha-chain sequences.

Unmatched junction bases numbered 12, after V lost 4 bases and J lost 4 bases. This CDR3 comprises 16 residues. From germline, CDR1 is SGHAT and CDR2 FQNNGV. As for time point: sample taken at primary tumor resection. TCRs were sequenced from unsorted whole RNA of tumor, nontumor lung or PBMC. A total of some 70 untreated early-stage non-small cell lung cancer patients served as donors. The source is a male donor with early-stage non-small cell lung cancer. J is TRBJ1-1 and V is TRBV11-2; 7 bases align to TRBD1. Sequenced here: PBMCs, sampled at surgery. CDR3 sequence reads: CASSYIRTGRGTEAFF. CDR3 DNA sequence: TGTGCCAGCAGCTACATCCGGACAGGCCGGGGCACTGAAGCTTTCTTT.